Here is one T cell receptor beta chain with its context. Antigen: not known. A read error may account for a junction end that differs from germline. One entry per CDR3 protein, called by TCRdb with MiXCR from the reads. Altogether approximately 990,000 distinct CDR3 sequences are present, roughly 30% being singletons, with the ten largest covering about an eighth. This sample was included in a study of T cell repertoires in cytomegalovirus infection. Turning to the study itself: Researchers turned to recently identified HLA-C-restricted CMV epitopes as well as well-studied HLA-B-restricted ones. TCR beta signatures that were public indicated CMV infection and matching HLA type.

Study results and limitations: Cumulated frequencies of public TCR beta families served to identify carriers of CMV plus the relevant HLA. Across the ex vivo response, the dominant clonotypes were HLA-C-restricted CMV-specific TCR beta clonotypes.

CDR1 is SGDLS and CDR2 is YYNGEE in the germline V gene. The CDR3 is made up of 13 amino acids. This clonotype originated in a human donor in good health (CMV status not recorded). Some clones in this sample may be carry-over from other donors' samples. The source material was cultured CD8+ T cells from PBMCs, sampled from culture after CMV antigen stimulation. The chain couples TRBV9 to TRBJ1-1; D gene ambiguous. As DNA, the CDR3 is TGTGCCACCAGCGTAAAGGACGGCACTGAAGCTTTCTTT. It codes for CATSVKDGTEAFF.